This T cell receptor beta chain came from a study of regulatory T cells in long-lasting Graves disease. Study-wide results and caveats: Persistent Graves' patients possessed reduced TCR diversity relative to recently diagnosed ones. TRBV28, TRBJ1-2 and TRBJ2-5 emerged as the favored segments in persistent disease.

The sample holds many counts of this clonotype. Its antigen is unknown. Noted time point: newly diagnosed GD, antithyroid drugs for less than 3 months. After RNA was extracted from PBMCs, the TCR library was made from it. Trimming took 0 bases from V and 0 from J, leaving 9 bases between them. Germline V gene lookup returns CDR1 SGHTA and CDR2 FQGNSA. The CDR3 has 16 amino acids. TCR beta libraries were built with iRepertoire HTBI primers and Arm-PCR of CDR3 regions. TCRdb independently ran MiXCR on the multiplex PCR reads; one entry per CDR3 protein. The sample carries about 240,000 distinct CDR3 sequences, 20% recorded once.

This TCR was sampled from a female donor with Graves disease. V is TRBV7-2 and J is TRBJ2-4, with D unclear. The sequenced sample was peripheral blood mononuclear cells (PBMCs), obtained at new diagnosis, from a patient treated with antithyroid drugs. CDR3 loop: CASSLATGGAKNIQYF. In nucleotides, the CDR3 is TGTGCCAGCAGCTTAGCGACCGGTGGAGCCAAAAACATTCAGTACTTC.